Listed below are T cell receptor beta chains from one sample, sequenced in a study of OX40 agonist ivuxolimab in advanced cancers. Sequencing used immunoSEQ multiplex PCR; TCRdb keeps in-frame clones, though not all of them. The table lists about 45,000 clones, roughly 84% of them singletons. Specimen: CD4+ or CD8+ T cells sorted from blood, collected in a trial of the OX40 agonist ivuxolimab. The source of these receptors is an adult with an advanced solid tumor such as melanoma, head and neck, liver or kidney cancer. CDR3s include the opening cysteine and the closing phenylalanine or tryptophan. D genes are given only for firm matches. Clone size appears in some rows only: once, few, many, or a class for an expanded clone.

>NA|TRBV28|NA|TRBJ1-2
CASSSILTAHGYTF
TGTGCCAGCAGTTCTATCCTAACGGCCCATGGCTACACCTTC
>NA|TRBV5-4|NA|TRBJ2-5
CASSPAPGGTQYF
TGTGCCAGCAGCCCCGCCCCAGGAGGGACCCAGTACTTC
>NA|TRBV5-1|NA|TRBJ2-1
CASSPLGGLEQFF
TGCGCCAGCAGCCCATTAGGAGGGCTTGAGCAGTTCTTC
>NA|TRBV27|NA|TRBJ2-3
CASSPSWGVTDTQYF
TGTGCCAGCAGTCCCTCGTGGGGGGTCACAGATACGCAGTATTTT
>NA|TRBV10-3|NA|TRBJ2-2
CAISELGNGTGELFF
TGTGCCATCAGTGAACTGGGAAACGGGACCGGGGAGCTGTTTTTT
>NA|TRBV5-1|TRBD2|TRBJ2-5
CASRTSGATEETQYF
TGCGCCAGCAGAACTAGCGGGGCCACGGAAGAGACCCAGTACTTC
>NA|TRBV5-3|NA|TRBJ1-6
CARSPGRERSPLHF
TGTGCCAGAAGCCCCGGACGGGAACGTTCACCCCTCCACTTT
>NA|TRBV13|NA|TRBJ2-3
CASSLDTRGSSVTQYF
TGTGCCAGCAGCTTAGACACCAGGGGCTCTTCAGTTACGCAGTATTTT
>once|TRBV4-1|NA|TRBJ2-5
CASSQGTQETQYF
TGCGCCAGCAGCCAAGGGACACAAGAGACCCAGTACTTC
>NA|TRBV11-3|NA|TRBJ2-3
CASSTTRRSTDTQYF
TGTGCCAGCAGCACCACGAGACGATCCACAGATACGCAGTATTTT
>NA|TRBV2|NA|TRBJ2-1
CASGDGDSYNEQFF
TGTGCCAGTGGAGACGGGGACTCATACAATGAGCAGTTCTTC
>once|TRBV7-9|TRBD1|TRBJ2-7
CASSPPDRVAYERYF
TGTGCCAGCAGCCCACCCGACAGGGTCGCCTACGAGCGGTACTTC
>NA|TRBV2|TRBD1|TRBJ2-1
CASSEATGDPYNEQFF
TGTGCCAGCAGTGAAGCAACAGGGGACCCCTACAATGAGCAGTTCTTC
>few|TRBV19|NA|TRBJ1-2
CASREDSSYGYTF
TGTGCCAGTAGGGAGGACAGTTCCTATGGCTACACCTTC
>NA|TRBV6-5|NA|TRBJ2-5
CASGEETQYF
TGTGCCAGCGGCGAGGAGACCCAGTACTTC
>NA|TRBV29-1|TRBD2|TRBJ2-1
CSAGGNEQFF
TGCAGCGCCGGGGGGAATGAGCAGTTCTTC
>NA|TRBV9|TRBD2|TRBJ2-7
CASSSDPTSAYEQYF
TGTGCCAGCAGCTCAGATCCAACTAGCGCCTACGAGCAGTACTTC
>NA|TRBV6-4|TRBD2|TRBJ2-3
CASSDSRASGSDDTQYF
TGTGCCAGCAGTGACTCGAGGGCTAGCGGGAGCGACGATACGCAGTATTTT
>NA|TRBV21-1|NA|TRBJ1-5
CASGGEGTTYSNQPQHF
TGTGCCAGCGGCGGGGAGGGTACGACATATAGCAATCAGCCCCAGCATTTT
>NA|TRBV5-4|NA|TRBJ2-5
CASSPDPGTARETQYF
TGTGCCAGCAGCCCGGACCCTGGGACGGCGAGGGAGACCCAGTACTTC
>NA|TRBV28|NA|TRBJ1-1
CASSLTHRAGNTEAFF
TGTGCCAGCAGTTTAACCCACCGGGCGGGGAACACTGAAGCTTTCTTT
>NA|TRBV19|NA|TRBJ1-2
CASRTGHYGYTF
TGTGCCAGTAGGACGGGACATTATGGCTACACCTTC
>NA|TRBV9|NA|TRBJ1-3
CASSVGGGDSGNTIYF
TGTGCCAGCAGCGTAGGTGGGGGCGACTCTGGAAACACCATATATTTT
>NA|TRBV27|NA|TRBJ1-1
CASSLRGWAEAFF
TGTGCCAGCAGTTTAAGGGGATGGGCTGAAGCTTTCTTT
>NA|TRBV28|NA|TRBJ2-5
CASSLGYQETQYF
TGTGCCAGCAGTTTGGGGTACCAAGAGACCCAGTACTTC
>few|TRBV27|NA|TRBJ2-7
CASGPTASYEQYF
TGTGCCAGCGGGCCGACAGCCTCCTACGAGCAGTACTTC